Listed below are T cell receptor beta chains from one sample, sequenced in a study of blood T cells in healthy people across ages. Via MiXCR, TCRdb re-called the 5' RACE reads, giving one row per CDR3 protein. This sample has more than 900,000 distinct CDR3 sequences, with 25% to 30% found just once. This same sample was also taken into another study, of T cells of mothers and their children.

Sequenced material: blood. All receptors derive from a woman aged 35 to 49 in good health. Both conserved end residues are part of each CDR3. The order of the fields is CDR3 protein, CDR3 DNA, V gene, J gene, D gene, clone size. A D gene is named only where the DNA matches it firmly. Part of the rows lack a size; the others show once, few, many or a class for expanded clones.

CDR3aa: CASSNQGLFTEAFF; CDR3nt: TGTGCCAGCAGCAACCAGGGGTTGTTCACTGAAGCTTTCTTT; v_gene: TRBV6-5; j_gene: TRBJ1-1; d_gene: .; abundance: .
CDR3aa: CASSLASQALSEQYF; CDR3nt: TGCGCCAGCAGCTTGGCCTCTCAGGCCCTTAGCGAGCAGTACTTC; v_gene: TRBV5-1; j_gene: TRBJ2-7; d_gene: .; abundance: .
CDR3aa: CASSLLDRGRETQYF; CDR3nt: TGTGCCAGCAGTTTATTGGACAGGGGGCGTGAGACCCAGTACTTC; v_gene: TRBV28; j_gene: TRBJ2-5; d_gene: TRBD1; abundance: .
CDR3aa: CATIQVGGAYGYTF; CDR3nt: TGTGCCACCATCCAGGTGGGGGGGGCGTATGGCTACACCTTC; v_gene: TRBV15; j_gene: TRBJ1-2; d_gene: .; abundance: many
CDR3aa: CASSFRGTYNEQFF; CDR3nt: TGTGCCAGCAGCTTCAGAGGGACTTACAATGAGCAGTTCTTC; v_gene: TRBV7-8; j_gene: TRBJ2-1; d_gene: .; abundance: .
CDR3aa: CASSEGSRGYTF; CDR3nt: TGTGCCAGCAGTGAAGGGTCTCGGGGCTACACCTTC; v_gene: TRBV25-1; j_gene: TRBJ1-2; d_gene: .; abundance: many
CDR3aa: CASSQPGRYADTEAFF; CDR3nt: TGCGCCAGCAGCCAACCGGGTAGATACGCAGACACTGAAGCTTTCTTT; v_gene: TRBV4-1; j_gene: TRBJ1-1; d_gene: .; abundance: .
CDR3aa: CASLNRGQGGRYGYTF; CDR3nt: TGTGCCAGCTTAAACCGGGGGCAGGGAGGACGCTATGGCTACACCTTC; v_gene: TRBV28; j_gene: TRBJ1-2; d_gene: .; abundance: .
CDR3aa: CATSRAAGNYNEQFF; CDR3nt: TGTGCCACCAGCAGAGCTGCGGGGAACTACAATGAGCAGTTCTTC; v_gene: TRBV15; j_gene: TRBJ2-1; d_gene: .; abundance: few
CDR3aa: CASSVGAGNLYEQYF; CDR3nt: TGTGCCAGCAGCGTAGGAGCAGGGAACCTCTACGAGCAGTACTTC; v_gene: TRBV9; j_gene: TRBJ2-7; d_gene: .; abundance: .
CDR3aa: CASSPAGQETQFF; CDR3nt: TGTGCCAGCTCACCGGCAGGCCAAGAGACCCAGTTCTTC; v_gene: TRBV18; j_gene: TRBJ2-1; d_gene: .; abundance: once
CDR3aa: CANSPGGGPGETQYF; CDR3nt: TGTGCCAACAGCCCCGGGGGGGGGCCGGGAGAGACCCAGTACTTC; v_gene: TRBV4-2; j_gene: TRBJ2-5; d_gene: TRBD2; abundance: once
CDR3aa: CSARDESPGTVFPYEQYF; CDR3nt: TGCAGTGCTAGAGATGAGTCCCCCGGGACAGTCTTTCCCTACGAGCAGTACTTC; v_gene: TRBV20-1; j_gene: TRBJ2-7; d_gene: TRBD1; abundance: .
CDR3aa: CASGFSGANVLTF; CDR3nt: TGTGCCAGCGGGTTCTCTGGGGCCAACGTCCTGACTTTC; v_gene: TRBV28; j_gene: TRBJ2-6; d_gene: .; abundance: few
CDR3aa: CASETRDGTSEQYF; CDR3nt: TGTGCCAGCGAGACCCGGGACGGAACCTCCGAGCAGTACTTC; v_gene: TRBV25-1; j_gene: TRBJ2-7; d_gene: .; abundance: many
CDR3aa: CAWSTGQGSNEKLFF; CDR3nt: TGTGCCTGGAGCACGGGACAGGGATCGAATGAAAAACTGTTTTTT; v_gene: TRBV30; j_gene: TRBJ1-4; d_gene: TRBD1; abundance: few
CDR3aa: CASSYRSGREETQYF; CDR3nt: TGTGCCAGCAGTTATCGCTCAGGGAGGGAAGAGACCCAGTACTTC; v_gene: TRBV6-6; j_gene: TRBJ2-5; d_gene: TRBD2; abundance: many
CDR3aa: CASSLESGSDTQYF; CDR3nt: TGTGCCAGCAGCTTAGAAAGCGGGTCAGATACGCAGTATTTT; v_gene: TRBV11-2; j_gene: TRBJ2-3; d_gene: .; abundance: many
CDR3aa: CAISKHSETQYF; CDR3nt: TGTGCCATCAGTAAGCACAGTGAGACCCAGTACTTC; v_gene: TRBV10-3; j_gene: TRBJ2-5; d_gene: .; abundance: .
CDR3aa: CSASTGRQPQHF; CDR3nt: TGCAGTGCTAGTACCGGCAGACAGCCCCAGCATTTT; v_gene: TRBV20-1; j_gene: TRBJ1-5; d_gene: .; abundance: many
CDR3aa: CASSQDRTAHRGYTF; CDR3nt: TGTGCCAGCAGCCAAGATCGGACAGCACACAGAGGCTACACCTTC; v_gene: TRBV14; j_gene: TRBJ1-2; d_gene: .; abundance: .
CDR3aa: CASSLSGGPREQYF; CDR3nt: TGTGCCAGCAGTTTAAGTGGCGGGCCTAGAGAGCAGTACTTC; v_gene: TRBV12-3/TRBV12-4; j_gene: TRBJ2-7; d_gene: .; abundance: few